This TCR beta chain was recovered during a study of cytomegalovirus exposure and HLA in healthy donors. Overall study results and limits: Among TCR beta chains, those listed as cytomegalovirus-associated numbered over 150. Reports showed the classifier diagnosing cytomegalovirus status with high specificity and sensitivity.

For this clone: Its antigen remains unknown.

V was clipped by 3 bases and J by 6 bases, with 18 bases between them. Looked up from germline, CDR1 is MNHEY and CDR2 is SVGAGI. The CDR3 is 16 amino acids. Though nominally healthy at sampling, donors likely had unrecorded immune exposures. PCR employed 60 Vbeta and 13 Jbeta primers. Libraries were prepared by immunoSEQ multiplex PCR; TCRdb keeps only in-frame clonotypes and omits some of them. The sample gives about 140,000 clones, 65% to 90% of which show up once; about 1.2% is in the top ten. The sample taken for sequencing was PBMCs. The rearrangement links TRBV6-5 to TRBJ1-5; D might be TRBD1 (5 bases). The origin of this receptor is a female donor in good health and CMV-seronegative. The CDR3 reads CASSYRRTKPGQPQHF. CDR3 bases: TGTGCCAGCAGTTATCGGCGGACAAAACCCGGTCAGCCCCAGCATTTT.